This TCR beta chain derives from a study of vaccination and CD4 T cells after COVID-19. In the study overall: For each participant, vaccination comprised two doses of either the BNT162b2 or the mRNA-1273 vaccine.

Details on this clonotype: Its matching antigen is unknown.

Germline V gives CDR1 MNHNS, CDR2 SASEGT. V gave up 4 bases and J gave up 7 bases; unmatched junction bases: 16. CDR3 length equals 19 residues. Treatment described: roughly 11-day PBMC culture with coronavirus spike peptide pools or control peptides (ViraFEST assay). In the ViraFEST assay, peptide-pool expansion preceded TCR sequencing of expanded clonotypes. The dates of positive PCR tests extended from March through December 2020 and came before the US Alpha, Beta and Delta variants. The Oncomine TCR Beta short-read assay was applied to DNA of cultured CD4+ T cells. Cultures of CD4+ T cells served as the source for extracting genomic DNA. TCRdb called the PCR reads again in MiXCR, with one record for every CDR3 protein. The repertoire has 20,000 to 30,000 distinct CDR3 sequences, roughly 39% of them found once; the top ten carry 7.2%.

The clonotype originates from a human donor who had recovered from COVID-19. The sample was CD4+ T cells from blood, cultured in vitro. J is TRBJ2-1 and V is TRBV6-1, with 13 bases identical to TRBD2. CDR3 coding DNA: TGTGCCAGCAGTGGGCGGACTAGCGGGAGCCCCACGGGTATTAATGAGCAGTTCTTC. Protein sequence: CASSGRTSGSPTGINEQFF.